Below are 29 T cell receptor beta chains sequenced from a single sample in a study of cytomegalovirus exposure and HLA in healthy donors. Primers: 60 Vbeta forward and 13 Jbeta reverse. Generated by immunoSEQ multiplex PCR, the TCRdb table keeps only in-frame clones and is missing some. The sample has around 120,000 clones; around 70% are singletons. The sample was PBMCs. These receptors came from a woman aged 60-75 years in good health and CMV-seropositive.

This chain links TRBV15 with TRBJ1-4; perhaps TRBD1 as D (5 bases). The length of the CDR3 is 16 residues. Germline CDR1 and CDR2: LNHNV and YYDKDF (reference sequence). The germline V and J ends were trimmed by 4 bases and 2 bases, with 14 bases remaining between them. The CDR3 loop reads CATSIGGTFTNEKLFF. The DNA of the CDR3 is TGTGCCACCAGCATCGGAGGGACGTTTACTAATGAAAAACTGTTTTTT.

The chain is built from TRBV18 and TRBJ2-5, with D possibly being TRBD2 (5 bases). The J call could be wrong; TRBJ2-7 is a better fit for the DNA end. The germline CDR1 and CDR2 sequences are KGHSH and LQKENI. The CDR3 extends over 13 amino acids. The CDR3 nucleotides read TGTGCCAGCTCAGCCACCTCTAGCACCGAGCAGTACTTC. Encoded protein: CASSATSSTEQYF.

The CDR3 protein is CASSQDLRGNQPQHF. The CDR3 bases are TGCGCCAGCAGCCAAGATCTACGGGGAAATCAGCCCCAGCATTTT. The V call is TRBV4-1, the J call TRBJ1-5; D gene unclear. V was shortened by 0 bases and J by 4 bases, with 10 bases between the two germline ends. The germline gives CDR1 MGHRA, CDR2 YSYEKL. CDR3 length: 15 amino acids.

This clone was detected only a few times. The V and J genes are TRBV27 and TRBJ1-5; TRBD1 matches at 8 bases. Trimming at V came to 6 bases and at J to 9 bases, leaving 7 bases not matched to a gene. Looked up from germline, CDR1 is MNHEY and CDR2 is SMNVEV (reference sequence). This CDR3 has 13 residues. CDR3 DNA sequence: TGTGCCAGCAGCTCAGGGGGCGGTCGGCCCCAGCATTTT. Translated: CASSSGGGRPQHF.

The V call is TRBV4-1, the J call TRBJ1-1, with TRBD1 matching 7 bases. Germline V gene data show CDR1 as MGHRA and CDR2 as YSYEKL. Germline trimming cut 0 bases from V and 3 bases from J; bases unmatched to any gene: 4. This CDR3 is 15 amino acids long. CDR3 in DNA: TGCGCCAGCAGCCAAGAAACAGGGGATTACACTGAAGCTTTCTTT. This gives the protein CASSQETGDYTEAFF.

The chain joins TRBV6-5 to TRBJ1-6, with no clear D. The CDR3 sequence is 14 residues long. Trimming took 0 bases from V and 13 from J, leaving 13 bases between them. Per germline, CDR1 MNHEY and CDR2 SVGAGI. The CDR3 nucleotides are TGTGCCAGCAGTTACTCGAAATTCAGTAACCCCCTCCACTTT. The encoded protein is CASSYSKFSNPLHF.

The gene calls are TRBV19 and TRBJ2-6; 8 bases line up with TRBD1. The V segment lost 8 bases and the J segment 0 bases; nucleotides outside the gene matches: 9. CDR1 and CDR2 from the germline V gene are LNHDA and SQIVND (reference sequence). The CDR3 extends over 17 amino acids. The CDR3 region has the DNA TGTGCCAGTTCACCGGGACAGGCAAGCTCTGGGGCCAACGTCCTGACTTTC. Protein product: CASSPGQASSGANVLTF.

The rearrangement uses TRBV7-9 and TRBJ1-2; 9 bases are a match to TRBD1. The length of the CDR3 is 15 residues. The V gene's germline CDR1 is SEHNR and CDR2 FQNEAQ (reference sequence). J gave up 4 bases and V 1 base, and 4 bases lay outside the gene matches. The CDR3 bases are TGTGCCAGCAGCTTAGAGGGACAGGGACTCTATGGCTACACCTTC. It codes for CASSLEGQGLYGYTF. The whole variable domain, remainder taken from reference TRBV7-9 and TRBJ1-2, is DTGVSQNPRHKITKRGQNVTFRCDPISEHNRLYWYRQTLGQGPEFLTYFQNEAQLEKSRLLSDRFSAERPKGSFSTLEIQRTEQGDSAMYLCASSLEGQGLYGYTFGSGTRLTVV.

V and J are TRBV6-5 and TRBJ1-2; 10 nucleotides match TRBD1. The CDR3 loop spans 16 amino acids. Trimming at V came to 2 bases and at J to 5 bases, leaving 8 bases not matched to a gene. Germline CDR1 reads MNHEY; CDR2 reads SVGAGI. The CDR3 DNA follows: TGTGCCAGCAGTTACCCCCGGGACAGGGGTGGGTATGGCTACACCTTC. This translates into CASSYPRDRGGYGYTF.

The genes are TRBV7-3 and TRBJ1-5, with TRBD1 as a possible D gene (6 bases). This CDR3 contains 13 residues. Trimming took off 1 base at V and 6 bases at J, with 7 bases between the two ends. In germline, CDR1 is SGHTA, CDR2 FQGTGA. The CDR3 bases are TGTGCCAGCAGCTTAAAAGGGGGTCAGCCCCAGCATTTT. Protein sequence: CASSLKGGQPQHF. Together with reference TRBV7-3 and TRBJ1-5, the CDR3 gives the full variable domain: GAGVSQTPSNKVTEKGKYVELRCDPISGHTALYWYRQSLGQGPEFLIYFQGTGAADDSGLPNDRFFAVRPEGSVSTLKIQRTERGDSAVYLCASSLKGGQPQHFGDGTRLSIL.

The chain recombines TRBV7-2 with TRBJ2-7, with TRBD1 as a possible D gene (5 bases). Germline assignment: CDR1 SGHTA and CDR2 FQGNSA. Trimming removed 5 bases at V and 3 bases at J, with 5 bases between. The CDR3 loop spans 11 amino acids. The CDR3: CASSGHYEQYF. As DNA, the CDR3 is TGTGCCAGCAGCGGACACTACGAGCAGTACTTC.

The V gene is TRBV19, the J gene TRBJ2-7; D might be TRBD2 (6 bases). The CDR3 covers 13 residues. Trimming shortened V by 3 bases and J by 5 bases, and 11 bases separated the two germline ends. CDR1 is LNHDA, CDR2 SQIVND, per germline (reference sequence). In DNA, the CDR3 is TGTGCCAGTAGTATGTATCGGGGGAACGAGCAGTACTTC. It is translated as CASSMYRGNEQYF.

As for this clone: The junction differs from germline at one of its ends, possibly a read error. Other DNA sequences in the sample encode the same CDR3. The J gene is TRBJ2-3, the V gene TRBV9; TRBD1 matches 8 bases. The germline CDR1 and CDR2 sequences are SGDLS and YYNGEE. The CDR3 totals 15 residues. CDR3 DNA sequence: TGTGCCAGCAGCGTAGGGGCAGGGGGCACGGATACGCAGTATTTT. Encoded protein: CASSVGAGGTDTQYF.

This chain joins TRBV18 and TRBJ2-7; unclear D gene. The ends were cut back, 2 bases at V and 2 bases at J, with 4 bases in the middle. The CDR3 loop spans 12 amino acids. Per the germline V gene, CDR1 is KGHSH and CDR2 is LQKENI. The CDR3 reads CASSPATYEQYF. CDR3 nucleotides: TGTGCCAGCTCACCAGCTACCTACGAGCAGTACTTC.

This chain uses TRBV5-6 with TRBJ1-3, with 10 bases lining up with TRBD1. This CDR3 has 16 residues. The V gene end was trimmed by 0 bases and the J gene end by 0 bases; junction bases not matched to a gene: 0. The germline CDR1 and CDR2 sequences are SGHDT and YYEEEE. CDR3 DNA sequence: TGTGCCAGCAGCTTGGGGACAGGGGGCTCTGGAAACACCATATATTTT. This sequence encodes CASSLGTGGSGNTIYF. Variable domain in full (rest from reference TRBV5-6 and TRBJ1-3): DAGVTQSPTHLIKTRGQQVTLRCSPKSGHDTVSWYQQALGQGPQFIFQYYEEEERQRGNFPDRFSGHQFPNYSSELNVNALLLGDSALYLCASSLGTGGSGNTIYFGEGSWLTVV.

The rearrangement joins TRBV9 to TRBJ2-2; TRBD2 matches at 7 bases. Germline V gene sequence: CDR1 SGDLS, CDR2 YYNGEE. CDR3 length: 15 residues. Trimming cost V 4 bases and J 5 bases; bases outside gene matches: 8. The CDR3 loop is CASSPQGLGTGELFF. CDR3 DNA: TGTGCCAGCAGCCCCCAAGGACTAGGGACCGGGGAGCTGTTTTTT.

This clone turned up a few times. The chain carries TRBV10-3 and TRBJ1-1, with D tentatively TRBD1 (6 bases). CDR3 length: 15 amino acids. Looked up from germline, CDR1 is ENHRY and CDR2 is SYGVKD. The V and J ends lost 3 bases and 0 bases respectively, with 11 bases between them. The CDR3 DNA reads as TGTGCCATCAGTGACCTTAAGGGGGTGAACACTGAAGCTTTCTTT. It encodes CAISDLKGVNTEAFF.

This rearrangement joins TRBV7-9 to TRBJ1-1, with a possible D match to TRBD1 (5 bases). CDR3 length equals 12 residues. V lost 4 bases and J lost 8, with 11 bases in between. Germline V gene lookup returns CDR1 SEHNR and CDR2 FQNEAQ (reference sequence). For the CDR3, the DNA is TGTGCCAGCAGCTCCGGGGGGGGAGAAGCTTTCTTT. Translation: CASSSGGGEAFF.

This clone is a singleton in its sample. This chain uses TRBV6-5 with TRBJ1-2; a weak D match, TRBD1 (5 bases). Germline V gives CDR1 MNHEY, CDR2 SVGAGI. The CDR3 is 13 residues long. Trimming removed 6 bases from V and 4 bases from J, with 12 bases in between. As DNA, the CDR3 is TGTGCCAGCAGCGGGGGACTCCTCTATGGCTACACCTTC. Its protein is CASSGGLLYGYTF.

The chain employs TRBV7-6 and TRBJ1-2; no firm D call. The V end was cut by 0 bases, the J end by 2 bases, with 13 bases between. The germline gives CDR1 SGHVS, CDR2 FNYEAQ. The CDR3 is 16 amino acids. CDR3 sequence reads: CASSLASGGSNYGYTF. The CDR3 DNA sequence: TGTGCCAGCAGCTTAGCGAGTGGAGGGAGCAACTATGGCTACACCTTC.

The chain has TRBV14 and TRBJ2-7; 8 bases align to TRBD1. CDR1 and CDR2 (germline): SGHDN, FVKESK. The ends lost 1 base at V and 6 bases at J; junction bases unmatched: 5. This CDR3 spans 14 amino acids. The CDR3 nucleotides read TGTGCCAGCAGCCAAGGGGGGACAGGAGGCGAGCAGTACTTC. It encodes CASSQGGTGGEQYF.

This clone is a singleton in its sample. This chain connects TRBV6-6 to TRBJ2-1; 10 bases line up with TRBD2. J lost 9 bases, V lost 2 bases, and 7 bases had no gene match. Germline V gives CDR1 MNHNY, CDR2 SVGAGI (reference sequence). The CDR3 covers 15 residues. CDR3 DNA: TGTGCCAGCAGTTACACCCCAGCGGGGGGGCCTGAGCAGTTCTTC. Its protein product is CASSYTPAGGPEQFF.

The chain combines TRBV5-1 with TRBJ2-1; 7 bases map to TRBD2. The CDR3 consists of 16 residues. CDR1 and CDR2 (germline): SGHRS, YFSETQ. With V trimmed by 6 bases and J by 0 bases, 9 bases remained unmatched. The CDR3 nucleotides are TGCGCCAGCACCTACACCGGGGGGACCTCCTACAATGAGCAGTTCTTC. Amino acids: CASTYTGGTSYNEQFF.

The CDR3 coding sequence is TGTGCCAGCAGCTTAGAAGGAGGCCCCGGCTACACCTTC. Translated: CASSLEGGPGYTF. The rearrangement links TRBV7-9 to TRBJ1-2; D unclear. Germline V gene sequence: CDR1 SEHNR, CDR2 FQNEAQ (reference sequence). Deletions cut 1 base from V and 8 bases from J, with 11 bases between. The length of the CDR3 is 13 residues.

This clone has a single count. The chain joins TRBV6-1 to TRBJ2-3; 9 nucleotides match TRBD2. With 3 bases clipped from V and 5 bases from J, the junction kept 12 bases outside the gene matches. Germline lookup yields CDR1 MNHNS and CDR2 SASEGT. This CDR3 region has 17 residues. The CDR3 loop is CASSDPTSGGRGDTQYF. The CDR3 DNA follows: TGTGCCAGCAGTGACCCAACCAGCGGGGGGAGGGGAGATACGCAGTATTTT.

This chain joins TRBV5-4 and TRBJ1-3; D is uncertain. Trimming cost V 2 bases and J 0 bases, with 3 bases left between them. This CDR3 is built from 13 residues. Per germline, CDR1 SGHNT and CDR2 YYREEE (reference sequence). CDR3 region: CASSFSSGNTIYF. The CDR3 nucleotides are TGTGCCAGCAGCTTTAGCTCTGGAAACACCATATATTTT. Full variable domain (missing parts from reference TRBV5-4 and TRBJ1-3): ETGVTQSPTHLIKTRGQQVTLRCSSQSGHNTVSWYQQALGQGPQFIFQYYREEENGRGNFPPRFSGLQFPNYSSELNVNALELDDSALYLCASSFSSGNTIYFGEGSWLTVV.

This clone was detected a few times. This chain uses TRBV12-5 with TRBJ1-1, with 9 bases aligning to TRBD1. The germline gives CDR1 LGHNT, CDR2 FRNRAP. This CDR3 is built from 13 residues. Trimming took 5 bases from V and 5 from J; bases not matched to a gene: 3. The CDR3 nucleotides read TGTGCTAGTGGTAGACAGGGGGGGACTGAAGCTTTCTTT. This translates into CASGRQGGTEAFF.

The rearrangement uses TRBV7-3 and TRBJ1-1; D is unresolved. CDR1 is SGHTA, CDR2 FQGTGA, per germline. V lost 7 bases and J lost 6, with 15 bases in between. This CDR3 is built from 13 residues. The DNA for the CDR3 is TGTGCCAGCACCCCCGTGAGCCTCGCTGAAGCTTTCTTT. The encoded protein is CASTPVSLAEAFF.

This clone was picked up one time. The gene calls are TRBV19 and TRBJ1-6; D is unclear. CDR1 is LNHDA, CDR2 SQIVND, per germline (reference sequence). The CDR3 runs 13 residues. V lost 9 bases and J 9 bases, leaving 15 bases between the germline ends. The CDR3 DNA reads as TGTGCCAGCAGCGGCAATTGGGGTTCACCCCTCCACTTT. It encodes CASSGNWGSPLHF.